The source of this T cell receptor beta chain is a study of CD8+CD57+ T cells in acquired aplastic anemia. The CDR3 contains 14 residues. Per the germline V gene, CDR1 is ENHRY and CDR2 is SYGVKD. Regarding the study as a whole: With respect to CD8+ Simpson's diversity, patients and controls did not differ significantly. Between patients and controls, approximately 29 CD8+ CDR3 sequences were found in common.

For this clonotype: Its antigen is not identified. The junction departs from the called germline gene at one end, perhaps through a read error.

Flow cytometry had shown expanded CD8+CD57+ cells in the patients chosen for sequencing. The patients all had a severe acquired aplastic anemia diagnosis. Genomic DNA acted as the template from which TCR beta VDJ combination and CDR3 sequence profiling were carried out. TCRdb redid the calling of the reads with MiXCR, one entry per CDR3 protein. The sample has about 190,000 distinct CDR3 sequences, around 47% seen once; the top ten hold approximately 9.4%. The source material was sorted CD4+, CD8+, or CD8+CD57+ T cells (not recorded which) from PBMCs. This receptor was obtained from a human donor with aplastic anemia. This chain uses TRBV10-3 with TRBJ1-2; 10 nucleotides match TRBD1. The CDR3 sequence: CATSESDRGYGYTF. The CDR3 nucleotides read TGTGCCACCAGTGAGTCGGACAGGGGGTATGGCTACACCTTC.